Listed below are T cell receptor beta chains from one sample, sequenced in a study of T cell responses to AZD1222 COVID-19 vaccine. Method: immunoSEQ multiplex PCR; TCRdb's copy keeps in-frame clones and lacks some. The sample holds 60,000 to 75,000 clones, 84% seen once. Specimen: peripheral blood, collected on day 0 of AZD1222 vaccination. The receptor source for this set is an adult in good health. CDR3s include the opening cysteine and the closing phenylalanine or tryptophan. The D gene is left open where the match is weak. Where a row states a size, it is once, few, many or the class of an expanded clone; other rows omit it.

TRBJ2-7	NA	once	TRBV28	TGTGCCAGCAGTTTTACGGGTTACGAGCAGTACTTC	CASSFTGYEQYF
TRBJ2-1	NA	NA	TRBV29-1	TGCAGCGCAAACCCCGGGAATGAGCAGTTCTTC	CSANPGNEQFF
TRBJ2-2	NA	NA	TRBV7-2	TGTGCCAGCAGCTTGGTTGGAGCATTGAACACCGGGGAGCTGTTTTTT	CASSLVGALNTGELFF
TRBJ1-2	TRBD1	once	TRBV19	TGTGCCACTGCAGACAGGGGCAACTATGGCTACACCTTC	CATADRGNYGYTF
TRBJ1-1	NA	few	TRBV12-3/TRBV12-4	TGTGCCAGCACTAATGTTAGAGGTGGCGCTTTCTTT	CASTNVRGGAFF
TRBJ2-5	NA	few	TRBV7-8	TGTGCCAGCAGCTCCCGGGCCCAAGAGACCCAGTACTTC	CASSSRAQETQYF
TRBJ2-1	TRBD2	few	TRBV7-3	TGTGCCAGCAGCTTGGTCGGCGGGAGCAGCCTCGATGAGCAGTTCTTC	CASSLVGGSSLDEQFF
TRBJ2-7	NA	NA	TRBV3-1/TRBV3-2	TGTGCCAGCAGCCAAGATTCCCGACGTTCTGGGGAGTACTTC	CASSQDSRRSGEYF
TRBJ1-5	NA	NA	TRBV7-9	TGTGCCAGCAGCTTAGAGAATAGCAATCAGCCCCAGCATTTT	CASSLENSNQPQHF
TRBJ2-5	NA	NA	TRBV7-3	TGTGCCAGCAGCTGGGGTAGCGGAAACCAAGAGACCCAGTACTTC	CASSWGSGNQETQYF
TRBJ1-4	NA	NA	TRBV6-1	TGTGCCAGCAGTGACCGGGGGGAAGGTGAAAAACTGTTTTTT	CASSDRGEGEKLFF
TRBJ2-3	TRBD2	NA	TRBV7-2	TGTGCCAGCAGCTTCGGACTAGCTGCAGATACGCAGTATTTT	CASSFGLAADTQYF
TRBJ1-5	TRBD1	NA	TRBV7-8	TGTGCCAGCAGCTTGGACAGGCCCGAAGTCCAGCCCCAGCATTTT	CASSLDRPEVQPQHF
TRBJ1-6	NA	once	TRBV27	TGTGCCAGCAGTTTATCTGGGACTCATACTTCACCCCTCCACTTT	CASSLSGTHTSPLHF
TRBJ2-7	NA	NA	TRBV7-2	TGTGCCAGCAGCATAATCCCTAGCGCGTCCTACGAGCAGTACTTC	CASSIIPSASYEQYF
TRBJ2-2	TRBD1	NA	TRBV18	TGTGCCAGCTCACCCCTACGGACAGGCCAAGGGGAGCTGTTTTTT	CASSPLRTGQGELFF
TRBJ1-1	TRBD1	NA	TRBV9	TGTGCCAGCAGCGTGACAGGGTTCGTGAACACTGAAGCTTTCTTT	CASSVTGFVNTEAFF
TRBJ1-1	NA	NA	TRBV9	TGTGCCAGCAGCCCGGGACGGAACACTGAAGCTTTCTTT	CASSPGRNTEAFF
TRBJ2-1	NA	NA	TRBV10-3	TGTGCCAGCTGGGACGACAGGTACAATGAGCAGTTCTTC	CASWDDRYNEQFF
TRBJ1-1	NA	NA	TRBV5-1	TGCGCCAGCAGCTTGGCCCAGGGGCTGACCACTGAAGCTTTCTTT	CASSLAQGLTTEAFF
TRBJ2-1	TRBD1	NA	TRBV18	TGTGCCAGCTCACCACCGGCCAGGACAGGGACTCAGTTCTTC	CASSPPARTGTQFF
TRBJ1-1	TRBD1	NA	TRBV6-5	TGTGCCAGCAGTTATGCGGGGACAGTGAACACTGAAGCTTTCTTT	CASSYAGTVNTEAFF
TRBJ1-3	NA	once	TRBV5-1	TGCGCCAGCAGCCCCGAAGCTTACTCTGGAAACACCATATATTTT	CASSPEAYSGNTIYF
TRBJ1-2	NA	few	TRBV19	TGTGCCAGTAACGAGGGCTATGGCTACACCTTC	CASNEGYGYTF
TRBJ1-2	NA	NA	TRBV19	TGTGCCAGTAGTATCAGCGGGGCCTCATATGGCTACACCTTC	CASSISGASYGYTF
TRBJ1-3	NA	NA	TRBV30	TGTGCCCGCAGGGCAATCGGAAACACCATATATTTT	CARRAIGNTIYF
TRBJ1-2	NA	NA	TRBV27	TGTGCCAGCAGTCGCGCCGCCCCGGGAGACCCGCTGTATGGCTACACCTTC	CASSRAAPGDPLYGYTF
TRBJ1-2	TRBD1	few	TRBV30	TGTGCCTGGGCCGGACAGGGCGCTGGCTACACCTTC	CAWAGQGAGYTF
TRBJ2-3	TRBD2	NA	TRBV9	TGTGCCAGCAGCGTAGGGACTAGCGGGAGTGCAGATACGCAGTATTTT	CASSVGTSGSADTQYF
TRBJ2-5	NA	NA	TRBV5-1	TGCGCCAGCAGCCGCCAGGGCGTGTCCGGGGAGACCCAGTACTTC	CASSRQGVSGETQYF
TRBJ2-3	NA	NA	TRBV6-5	TGTGCCAGCAGGGCTAGCACAGATACGCAGTATTTT	CASRASTDTQYF
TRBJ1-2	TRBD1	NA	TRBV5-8	TGTGCCAGCAGCTGGGGGGGGACAGGGGCCGTAAGCTACACCTTC	CASSWGGTGAVSYTF
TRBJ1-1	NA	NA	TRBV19	TGTGCCACCACTCCAGGACGGATGAACACTGAAGCTTTCTTT	CATTPGRMNTEAFF
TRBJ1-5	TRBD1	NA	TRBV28	TGTGCCAGCAGTTTCGGACAGGGAGGGAATCAGCCCCAGCATTTT	CASSFGQGGNQPQHF
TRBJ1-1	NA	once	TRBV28	TGTGCCACCTATCGTCGAAGCCTAAGGGGGACTGAAGCTTTCTTT	CATYRRSLRGTEAFF
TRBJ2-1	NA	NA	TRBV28	TGTGCCAGCAGGTCTAGCGAATCCTACAATGAGCAGTTCTTC	CASRSSESYNEQFF
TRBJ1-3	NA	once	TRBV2	TGTGCCAGCTTCGGGGGGGCTGGAAACACCATATATTTT	CASFGGAGNTIYF
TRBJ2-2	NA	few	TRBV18	TGTGCCAGCTCACTAAACGGACGTACGAACACCGGGGAGCTGTTTTTT	CASSLNGRTNTGELFF
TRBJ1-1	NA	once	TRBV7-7	TGTGCCAGCAGCAAGGACAGCAACACTGAAGCTTTCTTT	CASSKDSNTEAFF
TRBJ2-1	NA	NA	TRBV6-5	TGTGCCAGCAGTTATCGGGATTCTCAGTTCTTC	CASSYRDSQFF
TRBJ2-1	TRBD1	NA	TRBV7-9	TGTGCCAGCAGCATACGCAGGGGGCGCCTGGACAATGAGCAGTTCTTC	CASSIRRGRLDNEQFF
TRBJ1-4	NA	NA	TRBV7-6	TGTGCCAGCAGCCGAATTTCGGTGGCAACTAATGAAAAACTGTTTTTT	CASSRISVATNEKLFF